A single sample is the source of the 26 T cell receptor beta chains below, sequenced in a study of blood T cells in healthy people across ages. Alongside a J-beta primer mix, a sample-barcoded 5' primer served in a second PCR lasting roughly 7 to 11 cycles. TCRdb re-analysed the 5' RACE reads in MiXCR, keeping a single row per CDR3 protein. The sample carries around 1,800,000 distinct CDR3 sequences, around 40% recorded once. The sequenced sample consisted of blood. The receptor source for this set is a human donor in good health.

In its sample, this clonotype was seen once. V and J are TRBV6-6 and TRBJ2-1; D is unclear. This CDR3 spans 13 amino acids. Trimming removed 6 bases at V and 9 bases at J, with 15 bases between. Germline V gene data show CDR1 as MNHNY and CDR2 as SVGAGI (reference sequence). The CDR3 nucleotides are TGTGCCAGCAGCCAAGATCTCGACCTTGAGCAGTTCTTC. Protein product: CASSQDLDLEQFF.

Many counts were recorded for this clonotype. At one end, the junction sequence differs from germline, possibly due to a read error. The chain recombines TRBV4-3 with TRBJ2-3; 16 nucleotides line up with TRBD2. The CDR3 contains 16 residues. CDR1 and CDR2 (germline): LGHNA, YSLEER. The CDR3 is CASSQGTSGGADTQYF. DNA of the CDR3: TGTGCCAGCAGCCAAGGGACTAGCGGGGGGGCAGATACGCAGTATTTT.

This clonotype has only one observation. This may be a read error: a much more frequent sequence differs by one nucleotide. CDR3 in DNA: TGCAGCTTATACGAGGGGCCAGGCAATGAGCGGTTCTTC. Residues: CSLYEGPGNERFF. The chain employs TRBV29-1 and TRBJ2-1; TRBD1 or TRBD2 may be the D gene (5 bases each). Germline V gives CDR1 SQVTM, CDR2 ANQGSEA. This CDR3 is built from 13 residues.

V usage is TRBV7-3 and J usage is TRBJ1-2, with D maybe TRBD1 (5 bases). CDR3 length: 15 residues. From germline, CDR1 is SGHTA and CDR2 FQGTGA. The V gene lost 5 bases and the J gene lost 4 bases, with 17 bases spanning the gap. The CDR3 loop reads CASSPEGQGGYGYTF. DNA of the CDR3: TGTGCCAGCAGCCCTGAGGGGCAGGGCGGCTATGGCTACACCTTC.

With respect to this clonotype: A read error may produce the germline difference seen at one junction end. The CDR3: CAINERLAGATDTQYF. CDR3 nucleotide sequence: TGTGCCATCAATGAGAGACTAGCGGGGGCCACAGATACGCAGTATTTT. The chain has TRBV10-3 and TRBJ2-3; 12 bases are a match to TRBD2. Germline V gives CDR1 ENHRY, CDR2 SYGVKD. The CDR3 has 16 residues.

The V call is TRBV4-3, the J call TRBJ2-3; D may be TRBD2 (6 bases). Germline V gene lookup returns CDR1 LGHNA and CDR2 YSLEER. This CDR3 contains 15 residues. V was clipped by 4 bases and J by 4 bases, with 15 bases between them. The CDR3 coding sequence is TGCGCCAGCAGCCGCGGGACTCTCAGGGCAGATACGCAGTATTTT. It encodes CASSRGTLRADTQYF.

A note on this clonotype: At one boundary the junction diverges from the germline segment, which might be a read error. This rearrangement joins TRBV29-1 to TRBJ2-7; 7 nucleotides match TRBD1. Germline V gene lookup returns CDR1 SQVTM and CDR2 ANQGSEA. CDR3 length: 11 residues. CDR3 DNA sequence: TGCAGCGTTGGGGAAGGGGGCTTCACGGACTTC. Amino acid sequence: CSVGEGGFTDF.

This clonotype showed up just a few times. V gene TRBV3-1 combines with J gene TRBJ2-1, with TRBD2 identical over 11 bases. V trimming: 1 base; J trimming: 7 bases; junction bases outside the gene matches: 6. CDR3 length: 16 residues. Germline CDR1 LGHDT, CDR2 YNNKEL (reference sequence). In nucleotides, the CDR3 is TGTGCCAGCAGCCAAGGTGCTAGCGGGGGGAAAAATGAGCAGTTCTTC. Protein: CASSQGASGGKNEQFF.

The chain recombines TRBV5-1 with TRBJ1-4; D might be TRBD1 (5 bases). Per the germline V gene, CDR1 is SGHRS and CDR2 is YFSETQ. V lost 0 bases, J lost 5 bases, and 11 bases lay in between. The CDR3 has 15 amino acids. The CDR3 is CASSLDGGGNEKLFF. CDR3 DNA sequence: TGCGCCAGCAGCTTGGACGGGGGGGGAAATGAAAAACTGTTTTTT.

The genes are TRBV20-1 and TRBJ1-2, with a weak D call TRBD1 (5 bases). Germline V CDR1 and CDR2: DFQATT, SNEGSKA (reference sequence). This CDR3 has 16 residues. Trimming took off 3 bases at V and 4 bases at J, with 21 bases between the two ends. The CDR3 spells CSASPKGARVTYGYTF. DNA for the CDR3: TGCAGTGCTAGTCCCAAGGGCGCCAGGGTGACCTATGGCTACACCTTC.

J is TRBJ2-5 and V is TRBV7-9; unclear D gene. Germline assignment: CDR1 SEHNR and CDR2 FQNEAQ (reference sequence). V gave up 2 bases and J gave up 3 bases, with 10 bases separating them. The CDR3 is 14 residues long. The chain's CDR3 is CASSLKVEKETQYF. The DNA of the CDR3 is TGTGCCAGCAGCTTAAAGGTGGAGAAAGAGACCCAGTACTTC.

The rearrangement links TRBV3-1 to TRBJ2-7; unclear D gene. CDR1 is LGHDT, CDR2 YNNKEL, per germline (reference sequence). The CDR3 extends over 15 amino acids. V was trimmed by 0 bases and J by 2 bases, leaving 11 bases between them. The CDR3 loop reads CASSQESRWPYEQYF. The CDR3 DNA sequence: TGTGCCAGCAGCCAAGAGAGTCGTTGGCCCTACGAGCAGTACTTC.

The chain recombines TRBV3-1 with TRBJ1-1; D is unclear. V lost 1 base and J lost 7, with 16 bases in between. From germline, CDR1 is LGHDT and CDR2 YNNKEL (reference sequence). The CDR3 is made up of 15 amino acids. CDR3 sequence reads: CASSQGELPTIEAFF. CDR3 DNA sequence: TGTGCCAGCAGCCAAGGAGAATTGCCCACCATTGAAGCTTTCTTT.

This clonotype was detected many times. The gene calls are TRBV6-1 and TRBJ2-1; 8 bases map to TRBD2. Germline V lookup: CDR1 MNHNS, CDR2 SASEGT. The CDR3 length is 15 residues. With V trimmed by 2 bases and J by 0 bases, 0 bases remained unmatched. The CDR3 reads CASSELAGSYNEQFF. The CDR3 DNA follows: TGTGCCAGCAGTGAACTAGCGGGCTCCTACAATGAGCAGTTCTTC.

This chain connects TRBV2 to TRBJ2-7, with 9 positions matching TRBD1. The germline V gene has CDR1 SNHLY and CDR2 FYNNEI. This CDR3 is 15 amino acids long. The V and J ends lost 7 bases and 5 bases, in that order; junction bases with no gene match: 12. This chain's CDR3 is CASNDRDREVNEQYF. As DNA, the CDR3 is TGTGCCAGCAATGACAGGGACAGGGAGGTAAACGAGCAGTACTTC.

The chain joins TRBV10-3 to TRBJ1-2; tentative D call: TRBD1 (5 bases). The V end lost 6 bases, the J end lost 1 base, and 18 bases lay between the germline ends. This CDR3 is built from 16 residues. Germline lookup yields CDR1 ENHRY and CDR2 SYGVKD. This CDR3 is CAISPRGGADNYGYTF. The CDR3, as DNA: TGTGCCATCAGCCCCCGGGGAGGGGCGGATAACTATGGCTACACCTTC.

This clonotype came up once. The chain recombines TRBV12-3 or TRBV12-4 with TRBJ2-3; no clear D gene. This CDR3 region has 15 residues. Between the trimmed V and J ends, which lost 6 bases and 0 bases, there was a span of 13 bases. The CDR3, as DNA: TGTGCCAGCAGACCGAACGATCTTAGCACAGATACGCAGTATTTT. It codes for CASRPNDLSTDTQYF.

The chain recombines TRBV20-1 with TRBJ2-7; D unclear. The DNA end is more similar to TRBJ2-5, so the J call may be wrong. CDR1 and CDR2 from the germline V gene are DFQATT and SNEGSKA (reference sequence). The CDR3 totals 16 residues. The CDR3 DNA follows: TGCAGTGCTAGAGATCTCTTCGGTAGAAATCAAGAGACCCAGTACTTC. Translated: CSARDLFGRNQETQYF.

This clonotype has more than one count but fewer than ten. This chain joins TRBV28 and TRBJ1-5; D remains unclear. The V end lost 6 bases, the J end lost 2 bases, and 14 bases lay between the germline ends. In germline, CDR1 is MDHEN, CDR2 SYDVKM. This CDR3 contains 15 residues. The CDR3: CASSDFGRGNQPQHF. CDR3 sequence (DNA): TGTGCCAGCAGCGACTTCGGACGGGGCAATCAGCCCCAGCATTTT.

The V call is TRBV7-2, the J call TRBJ1-2, with D perhaps matching TRBD1 (5 bases). V dropped 1 base and J dropped 6 bases, with 15 bases sitting between them. The CDR3 extends over 15 amino acids. Germline values: CDR1 SGHTA, CDR2 FQGNSA. The DNA of the CDR3 is TGTGCCAGCAGCTTAGGATGGATTGGGGGAGATGGCTACACCTTC. It specifies CASSLGWIGGDGYTF.

A remark on this clonotype: A junction boundary mismatches the germline segment, possibly from a read error. The chain links TRBV7-7 to TRBJ2-3; D not certain. This CDR3 is 14 amino acids long. The germline V gene has CDR1 SSHAT and CDR2 FNYEAQ (reference sequence). As DNA, the CDR3 is TGTGCTAGCAGCTTAGTTCTGGACACAGATACGCAGTATTTT. This sequence encodes CASSLVLDTDTQYF.

V is TRBV20-1 and J is TRBJ1-1; D not resolved. The CDR3 runs 14 residues. Germline CDR1 DFQATT, CDR2 SNEGSKA (reference sequence). V was clipped by 0 bases and J by 6 bases, with 14 bases between them. CDR3 sequence: CSARDRAGQPEAFF. CDR3 DNA sequence: TGCAGTGCTAGAGATCGAGCGGGTCAACCTGAAGCTTTCTTT.

The gene calls are TRBV4-2 and TRBJ2-1; 9 bases match TRBD1. The germline gives CDR1 LGHNA, CDR2 YNFKEQ. This CDR3 contains 17 residues. With 4 bases clipped from V and 7 bases from J, the junction kept 14 bases outside the gene matches. The CDR3 is CASSPTQGAVVGNEQFF. CDR3 bases: TGTGCCAGCAGCCCTACACAGGGGGCGGTTGTTGGGAATGAGCAGTTCTTC.

Points on this clonotype: One end of the junction does not line up with germline, which may come from a read error. The chain recombines TRBV7-3 with TRBJ2-7; 8 bases line up with TRBD2. The tail of the sequence fits TRBJ2-5 better, so the J call may be wrong. Germline lookup yields CDR1 SGHTA and CDR2 FQGTGA. The CDR3 extends over 17 amino acids. CDR3 in DNA: TGTGCCCGCAGCTTAACGGGGGGCGGGGGGCGAAGGGAGACCCAGTACTTC. Its translation: CARSLTGGGGRRETQYF.

On this clonotype itself: The germline gene is not matched at one end of the junction; a read error may be the cause. The chain couples TRBV5-1 to TRBJ1-4; 7 positions agree with TRBD1. Germline V gene lookup returns CDR1 SGHRS and CDR2 YFSETQ. The CDR3 runs 15 residues. The CDR3 sequence: CASSFNTGQIEKRFF. In nucleotides, the CDR3 is TGCGCCAGCAGCTTTAATACGGGACAGATTGAAAAACGGTTTTTT.

This clonotype was detected once. V usage is TRBV4-3 and J usage is TRBJ1-2; possible D gene TRBD1, 5 bases. V was cut by 0 bases and J by 4 bases, with 15 bases left in between. The CDR3 loop spans 16 amino acids. The germline CDR1 and CDR2 sequences are LGHNA and YSLEER. CDR3: CASSQDGGTILYGYTF. CDR3 sequence (DNA): TGCGCCAGCAGCCAAGATGGGGGGACCATTCTCTATGGCTACACCTTC.